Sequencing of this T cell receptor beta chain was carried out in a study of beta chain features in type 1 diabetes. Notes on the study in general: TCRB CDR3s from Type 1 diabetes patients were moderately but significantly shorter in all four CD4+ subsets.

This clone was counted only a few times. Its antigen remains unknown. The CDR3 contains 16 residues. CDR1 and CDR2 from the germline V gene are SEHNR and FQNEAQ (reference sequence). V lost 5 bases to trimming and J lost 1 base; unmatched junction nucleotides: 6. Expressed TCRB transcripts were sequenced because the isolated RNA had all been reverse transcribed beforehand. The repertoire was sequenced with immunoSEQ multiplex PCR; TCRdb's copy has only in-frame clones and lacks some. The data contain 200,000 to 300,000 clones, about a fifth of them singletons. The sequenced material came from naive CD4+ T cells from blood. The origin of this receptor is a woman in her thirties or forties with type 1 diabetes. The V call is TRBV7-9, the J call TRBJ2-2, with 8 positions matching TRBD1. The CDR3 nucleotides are TGTGCCAGCAGCCTCGACAGGGGTAGGAACACCGGGGAGCTGTTTTTT. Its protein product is CASSLDRGRNTGELFF.